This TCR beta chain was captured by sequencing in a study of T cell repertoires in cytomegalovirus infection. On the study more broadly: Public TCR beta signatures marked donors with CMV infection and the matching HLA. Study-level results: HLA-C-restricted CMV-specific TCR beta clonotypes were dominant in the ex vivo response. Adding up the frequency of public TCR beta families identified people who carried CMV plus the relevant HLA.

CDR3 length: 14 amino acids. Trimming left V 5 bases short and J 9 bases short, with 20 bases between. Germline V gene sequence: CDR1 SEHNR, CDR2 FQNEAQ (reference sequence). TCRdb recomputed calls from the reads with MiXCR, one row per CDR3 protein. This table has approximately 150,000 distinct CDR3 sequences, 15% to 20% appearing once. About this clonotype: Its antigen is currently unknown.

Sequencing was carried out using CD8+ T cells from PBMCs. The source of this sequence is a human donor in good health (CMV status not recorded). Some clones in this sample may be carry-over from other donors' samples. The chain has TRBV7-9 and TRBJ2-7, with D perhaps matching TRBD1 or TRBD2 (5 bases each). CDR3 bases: TGTGCCAGCAGCCGAGGGACCACTCTAGAGGGGCAGTACTTC. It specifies CASSRGTTLEGQYF.